This T cell receptor beta chain was recorded in a study of shared clonotypes between healthy human individuals. The wider study: Three plates were used per donor for CD4 naive, three for CD4 memory, two for CD8 naive and one for CD8 memory.

TCRdb's copy holds only in-frame clones and misses some; the assay was immunoSEQ multiplex PCR. The sample carries millions of clones, around 94% recorded once. The ends were cut back, 5 bases at V and 0 bases at J, with 11 bases in the middle. From germline, CDR1 is MNHEY and CDR2 SMNVEV (reference sequence). The CDR3 covers 15 residues. The sample comprised naive CD4+ T cells sorted from blood. The sample's subset: CD45RA+ positively selected. This chain uses TRBV27 with TRBJ1-5, with TRBD1 as a possible D gene (6 bases). This clonotype originated in a man aged 18 to 35 in good health. The CDR3 sequence is CASSPDSYSNQPQHF. CDR3 DNA sequence: TGTGCCAGCAGTCCGGACAGTTATAGCAATCAGCCCCAGCATTTT.